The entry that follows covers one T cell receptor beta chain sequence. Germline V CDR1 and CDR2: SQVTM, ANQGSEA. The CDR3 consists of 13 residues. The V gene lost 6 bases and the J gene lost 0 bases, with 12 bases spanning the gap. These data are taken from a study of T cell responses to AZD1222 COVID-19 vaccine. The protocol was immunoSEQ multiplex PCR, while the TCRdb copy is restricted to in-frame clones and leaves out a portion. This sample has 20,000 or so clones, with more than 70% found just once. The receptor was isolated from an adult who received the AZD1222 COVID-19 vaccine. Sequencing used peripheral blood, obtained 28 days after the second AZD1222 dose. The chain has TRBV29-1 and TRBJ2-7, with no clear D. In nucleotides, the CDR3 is TGCAGCGTCCCCGGGCTAGACTCCTACGAGCAGTACTTC. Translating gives CSVPGLDSYEQYF.